This T cell receptor (beta chain) is drawn from a study of healthy donors' naive CD4 and CD8 T cells (dated by TCRdb to about 2015). A note on the overall study: Donors were selected to cover three age groups (20-25, 40-50 and 60-70 years, several each), with a mean age of roughly 44, and half of the donors were female. For TCR alpha, a new primer set was designed to cover all functional IMGT alpha gene variants, and the remainder of the protocol was kept the same as the beta-chain workflow. Rearranged TCR alpha and beta chains from naive CD4+ and CD8+ T cells were sequenced in the study to test how TCR variation relates to lineage commitment. Donors were HLA-typed by sequencing at HLA-A, -B, -C, -DRB1, -DQB1 and -DPB1 using the SBTexcellerator protocol, an ABI3130xl analyzer and SBTengine software. Peripheral blood mononuclear cells were collected from some 20 healthy, unrelated individuals. General study outcomes and caveats: Naive CD4+ and CD8+ cells reportedly showed biased usage of most V and J gene segments, and this bias was consistent across donors and independent of HLA genotype. Possible repertoire bias arising from homeostatic proliferation of naive T cells was not directly addressed. Because the alpha and beta chains were sequenced in bulk, pairing them was not possible, and so effects of the combined chains went unevaluated. Roughly 14% of the variance in CD4/CD8 propensity appeared to be explained jointly by V genes, J genes and CDR3 charge, in a largely additive manner. In both chains, CD4+ lineage was associated with a positively charged CDR3, and CD8+ lineage was associated with a negatively charged CDR3.

These reads were obtained on a 454 GS FLX Titanium. A previously published linear amplification protocol was used to build TCR libraries from approximately 480 ng of total RNA. The Roche/454 Genome Sequencer with Titanium chemistry was used for sequencing. In the paper's pipeline: Around 78,000 rearranged TCR alpha transcripts were sequenced from a few of the healthy donors. Duplicate transcripts were removed, and unique TCR clonotypes were defined by the CDR3 junction according to IMGT nomenclature. Using logistic regression in R 2.13.0, the researchers modeled CD4 versus CD8 status as a function of V and J genes, with an adjustment for donor effects and a Bonferroni correction for multiple testing. Using fastp trimming at Q25 and MiXCR clonotype assembly, TCRdb reanalyzed the public sequencing data and kept in-frame beta chains. Duplicate CDR3 protein sequences are folded into a single record with the most common DNA and genes. The V and J calls follow TCRdb's processing rather than the paper's. This sample has 150,000 to 200,000 distinct CDR3 sequences in its table, and nearly 75% of those were observed once. Of the sample, roughly 2.4% is held by the ten largest clones.

V drops 5 bases and J drops 3 bases, leaving 7 bases in between. The germline V gene (reference sequence) specifies MNHEY as CDR1 and SMNVEV as CDR2. The cysteine opens and the phenylalanine closes a CDR3 of 13 amino acids. The only DNA kept is the CDR3, 39 bases in frame from the first base. A note on this clonotype: Its cognate antigen has yet to be identified. Per-base qualities were not stored, and no clone one base away is much larger.

Cells with a CD4+CD8-CD45RO-CD45RA+ profile were isolated by FACS and defined as naive CD4+ T cells, and those with a CD8+CD4-CD45RA+CD27bright profile were defined as naive CD8+ T cells. Sorting used antibodies against CD4 (RPA-T4), CD8 (SK1), CD27 (O323), CD45RA (HI100) and CD45RO (UCHL1). Rearrangement joined TRBV27 to TRBJ2-2; a confident D gene designation cannot be given. Sequencing was done on a sample of naive CD4+ and CD8+ T cells sorted from blood, pooled from several donors. Per the publication, the cell subset or site label means: FACS-sorted naive CD4+ (CD45RO-CD45RA+) and naive CD8+ (CD45RA+CD27bright) T cells. This sequence was found in a pool of human donors in good health; the sample pools cells from several healthy donors. The DNA sequence follows: TGTGCCAGCAGTGCGACCCACACCGGGGAGCTGTTTTTT. Protein translation: CASSATHTGELFF.